This TCR beta chain was identified during a study of blood T cell repertoires in COVID-19. Turning to the study itself: COVID-19 samples, acute and convalescent, were from the United States, Italy and Spain. PBMCs, B-cell-depleted T cells, or T cells provided the cDNA or gDNA that made up the material.

Study processing details: Counts of nucleated cells, estimated from reference gene primer amplification, were obtained. Profiled with immunoSEQ multiplex PCR; TCRdb holds only in-frame clones, not every one. V, J and clone size were drawn from that table, and D and trimming were deduced from the DNA. The sample has about 140,000 clones; around 90% are singletons. The material sequenced was peripheral blood. This sequence originates from a woman aged 55-69 years with acute or convalescent COVID-19.

The CDR3 is CASSINDRVPNRKLFF. The CDR3 region has the DNA TGTGCCAGTAGTATAAATGACAGGGTCCCAAATCGGAAACTGTTTTTT. The chain combines TRBV19 with TRBJ1-4; the match to TRBD1 covers 7 bases. There are 16 residues in the CDR3. The J segment lost 11 bases and the V segment lost 2 bases, leaving 14 bases of the junction unmatched. Germline CDR1 and CDR2: LNHDA and SQIVND (reference sequence).